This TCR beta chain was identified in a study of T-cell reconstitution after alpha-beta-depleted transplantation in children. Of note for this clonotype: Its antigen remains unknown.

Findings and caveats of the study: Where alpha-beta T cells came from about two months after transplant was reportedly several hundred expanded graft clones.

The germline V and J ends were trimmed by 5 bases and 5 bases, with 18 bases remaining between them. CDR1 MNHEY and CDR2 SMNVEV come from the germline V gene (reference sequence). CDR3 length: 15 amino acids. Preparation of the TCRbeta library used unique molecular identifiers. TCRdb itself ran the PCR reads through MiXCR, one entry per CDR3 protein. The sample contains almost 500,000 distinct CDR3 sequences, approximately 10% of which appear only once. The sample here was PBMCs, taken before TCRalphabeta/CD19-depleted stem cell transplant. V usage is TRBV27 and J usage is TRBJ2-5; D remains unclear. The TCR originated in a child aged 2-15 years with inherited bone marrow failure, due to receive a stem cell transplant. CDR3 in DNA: TGTGCCAGCAGTGCCTGGACGGCTGCTGGGGAGACCCAGTACTTC. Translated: CASSAWTAAGETQYF.